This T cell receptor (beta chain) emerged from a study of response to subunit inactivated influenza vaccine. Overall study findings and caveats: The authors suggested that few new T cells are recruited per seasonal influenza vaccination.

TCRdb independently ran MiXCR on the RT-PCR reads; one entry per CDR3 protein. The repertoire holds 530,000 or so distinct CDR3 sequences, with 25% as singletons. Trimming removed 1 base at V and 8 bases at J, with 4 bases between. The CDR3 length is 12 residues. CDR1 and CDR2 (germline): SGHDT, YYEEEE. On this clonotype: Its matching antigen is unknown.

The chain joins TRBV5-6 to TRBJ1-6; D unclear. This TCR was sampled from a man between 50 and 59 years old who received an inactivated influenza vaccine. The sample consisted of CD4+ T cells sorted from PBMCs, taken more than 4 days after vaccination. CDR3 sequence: CASSLQDSPLHF. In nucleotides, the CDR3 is TGTGCCAGCAGCTTGCAAGATTCACCCCTCCACTTT. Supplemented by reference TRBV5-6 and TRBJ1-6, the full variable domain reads DAGVTQSPTHLIKTRGQQVTLRCSPKSGHDTVSWYQQALGQGPQFIFQYYEEEERQRGNFPDRFSGHQFPNYSSELNVNALLLGDSALYLCASSLQDSPLHFGNGTRLTVT.